Listed below are T cell receptor beta chains from one sample, sequenced in a study of regulatory T cells in long-lasting Graves disease. TCRdb independently ran MiXCR on the multiplex PCR reads; one entry per CDR3 protein. Among hundreds of thousands of distinct CDR3 sequences, 16% were seen once, and the ten largest hold around 19%. These sequences were also reported in another study, on T cells in Graves' hyperthyroidism and ophthalmopathy.

Material: peripheral blood mononuclear cells (PBMCs), obtained at new diagnosis, from a patient treated with antithyroid drugs. These receptors were collected from a woman in her twenties or thirties with Graves disease. CDR3s include the opening cysteine and the closing phenylalanine or tryptophan. The D gene is left open where the match is weak. The listing skips clone size in some rows; elsewhere it reads once, few, many or a size class.

TRBJ2-7	.	TRBD2	TRBV19	TGTGCCAGTAGTACCGGGACTAGCGGGAGGATGAACGAGCAGTACTTC	CASSTGTSGRMNEQYF
TRBJ2-1	few	TRBD2	TRBV12-5	TGTGCTAGTGGTCCTGCGGGAGGTCGCTACAATGAGCAGTTCTTC	CASGPAGGRYNEQFF
TRBJ2-7	few	.	TRBV20-1	TGCAGTGCTAGAGATCGCGACTATAACTACGAGCAGTACTTC	CSARDRDYNYEQYF
TRBJ1-1	many	.	TRBV2	TGTGCCAGCAGACAGGCTAAAGCGAACACTGAAGCTTTCTTT	CASRQAKANTEAFF
TRBJ1-4	many	.	TRBV12-3/TRBV12-4	TGTGCCAGCAGGGGGACTCGGAAAAATGAAAAACTGTTTTTT	CASRGTRKNEKLFF
TRBJ2-1	many	TRBD2	TRBV20-1	TGCAGTGCTAGAGAAGCGGGAAGTCACAATGAGCAGTTCTTC	CSAREAGSHNEQFF
TRBJ2-1	many	.	TRBV18	TGTGCCAGCTCACCGAAGGATGAGCAGTTCTTC	CASSPKDEQFF
TRBJ2-7	few	.	TRBV29-1	TGCAGCGTTGAAAATTCAGGACTTTCCTACGAGCAGTACTTC	CSVENSGLSYEQYF
TRBJ2-7	few	.	TRBV5-1	TGCGCCAGCAGCGAACGGGACGAGAGCGAGCAGTACTTC	CASSERDESEQYF
TRBJ2-2	.	.	TRBV27	TGTGCCAGCAGCCCCACAGGGTTGGGCACCGGGGAGCTGTTTTTT	CASSPTGLGTGELFF
TRBJ2-1	.	.	TRBV9	TGTGCCAGCGCGCTTGCACCGGTCAATGAGCAGTTCTTC	CASALAPVNEQFF
TRBJ1-5	many	TRBD1	TRBV19	TGTGCCAGTAGTAGGCGTGGGACAGTCAATCAGCCCCAGCATTTT	CASSRRGTVNQPQHF
TRBJ1-5	many	.	TRBV7-9	TGTGCCAGCAGCCGCGGTGGGGCCGGCCAGCCCCAGCATTTT	CASSRGGAGQPQHF
TRBJ1-1	many	.	TRBV6-1	TGTGCCAGCAGTGAAGTTGGACAGAACACTGAAGCTTTCTTT	CASSEVGQNTEAFF
TRBJ2-7	many	.	TRBV30	TGTGCCTGGAGTGTTAAGGGGGCCTACGAGCAGTACTTC	CAWSVKGAYEQYF
TRBJ2-2	many	.	TRBV6-5	.	CASSYIFGAGELFF
TRBJ2-5	.	.	TRBV7-9	TGTGCCAGCAGCTCAAGAGGCCTCCAAGAGACCCAGTACTTC	CASSSRGLQETQYF
TRBJ2-2	many	.	TRBV7-2	TGTGCCAGCAGCCCGGGACACAACACCGGGGAGCTGTTTTTT	CASSPGHNTGELFF
TRBJ2-3	few	TRBD1	TRBV27	TGTGCCAGCAGTGGGACAGGGGGACTCGCAGATACGCAGTATTTT	CASSGTGGLADTQYF
TRBJ1-6	few	.	TRBV2	TGTGCCAGCAGTGGATTGGACGGGAATCGCTCACCCCTCCACTTT	CASSGLDGNRSPLHF